This TCR beta chain was captured in a study of shared clonotypes between healthy human individuals. Study context: Per donor, three plates held CD4 naive cells, three held CD4 memory, two held CD8 naive and one held CD8 memory. Notes on the study in general: Compared with clonotypes that all four donors shared, non-shared clonotypes had lower generation probabilities.

Of note for this clone: Its matching antigen is unknown.

The repertoire was sequenced with immunoSEQ multiplex PCR; TCRdb's copy has only in-frame clones and lacks some. Seen here are 2 million to 3 million clones, roughly 93% observed once, and the top ten hold roughly 0.39%. This clonotype was obtained from a man aged 18 to 29 in good health. Some clones in this sample may be carry-over from other donors' samples. The sequenced material came from naive CD4+ T cells from PBMCs. Subset noted: CD45RA+ positively selected.

Here the CDR3 reads CASSIPRGAGATDTQYF. The DNA of the CDR3 is TGTGCCAGCAGCATCCCCCGAGGAGCGGGAGCAACAGATACGCAGTATTTT. This chain connects TRBV11-1 to TRBJ2-3, with 8 bases aligning to TRBD2. The germline V gene encodes CDR1 SGHAT and CDR2 FQDESV (reference sequence). J gave up 3 bases and V 5 bases, and 13 bases lay outside the gene matches. The CDR3 has 17 amino acids.